The 5 T cell receptor beta chains below were found in one sample sequenced in a study of post-analysis software for immune sequencing data. The study, taken as a whole, reports: The five TRBV segments detected at higher frequency in patients than in controls included TRBV5-6, TRBV5-1 and TRBV20-1.

Sequencing libraries made from TCR beta cDNA carried unique molecular identifiers. TCRdb analysed the PCR reads with MiXCR anew, one entry per CDR3 protein. Among some 890,000 distinct CDR3 sequences listed, about 50% were seen once. These receptors lack a known antigen. Sequencing was performed on blood. These receptor sequences come from a girl aged 10 to 17 with multiple sclerosis.

The genes are TRBV12-3 or TRBV12-4 and TRBJ2-5; 8 bases map to TRBD1. Germline trimming cut 7 bases from V and 5 bases from J; bases unmatched to any gene: 9. This CDR3 contains 14 residues. The CDR3, as DNA: TGTGCCAGCAACTACAGGGGGAGAGGGGAGACCCAGTACTTC. This sequence encodes CASNYRGRGETQYF.

This clonotype was counted once. This rearrangement joins TRBV18 to TRBJ1-1; D perhaps matches TRBD1 (5 bases). Germline V CDR1 and CDR2: KGHSH, LQKENI. The V end lost 2 bases, the J end lost 0 bases, and 10 bases lay between the germline ends. This CDR3 has 15 amino acids. CDR3 loop: CASSPILGVNTEAFF. DNA of the CDR3: TGTGCCAGCTCACCAATCTTAGGGGTGAACACTGAAGCTTTCTTT. Drawing the rest from reference TRBV18 and TRBJ1-1, the complete variable domain is NAGVMQNPRHLVRRRGQEARLRCSPMKGHSHVYWYRQLPEEGLKFMVYLQKENIIDESGMPKERFSAEFPKEGPSILRIQQVVRGDSAAYFCASSPILGVNTEAFFGQGTRLTVV.

Here the CDR3 reads CASCEAQTQYF. As DNA, the CDR3 is TGTGCCAGCTGCGAGGCCCAGACCCAGTACTTC. This chain connects TRBV12-3 or TRBV12-4 to TRBJ2-5; D unclear. The CDR3 runs 11 residues. V lost 8 bases and J lost 6, with 10 bases in between.

The rearrangement uses TRBV9 and TRBJ2-7; D might be TRBD1 (5 bases). The CDR3 loop spans 13 amino acids. From germline, CDR1 is SGDLS and CDR2 YYNGEE. With 4 bases removed from V and 4 bases from J, the gap between germline ends came to 12 bases. In DNA, the CDR3 is TGTGCCAGCAGCCCACCGACAGAGTACGAGCAGTACTTC. Its protein is CASSPPTEYEQYF.

The chain joins TRBV29-1 to TRBJ2-5; 8 nucleotides match TRBD1. The better agreement between TRBJ2-7 and the DNA end casts doubt on the J call. This CDR3 comprises 12 residues. The V gene's germline CDR1 is SQVTM and CDR2 ANQGSEA. The CDR3 sequence: CSVSTGDYEQYF. CDR3 in DNA: TGCAGCGTTTCGACAGGGGACTACGAGCAGTACTTC.